This T cell receptor (beta chain) stems from a study of T cells in Graves' hyperthyroidism and ophthalmopathy. Study-level findings and limits: Ophthalmopathy cases were set apart from stable hyperthyroidism by a 13 V-J model. Before onset, ophthalmopathy was predicted by the model a median about 6.2 months earlier.

The CDR3 regions of TCR beta were amplified from RNA transcripts. A set of HTBI primers served as the primers for a first-round RT-PCR of the TCR CDR3. TCRdb re-analysed the multiplex PCR reads in MiXCR, keeping a single row per CDR3 protein. The sample contains roughly 400,000 distinct CDR3 sequences, more than 12% of which appear only once. Clinical symptoms, serum thyroxine and TRAb, thyroid ultrasound and orbital computed tomography together formed the diagnostic basis. Fresh 10 ml peripheral blood yielded PBMCs. This clonotype has only a few counts. Its target is not known. The junction had 13 bases not matched to a gene; V was cut back by 8 bases and J by 7 bases. The CDR3 is 17 amino acids.

The chain links TRBV12-3 or TRBV12-4 to TRBJ2-3; 15 positions agree with TRBD2. What was sequenced was blood. This TCR was recovered from a man aged 50 or older with Graves' ophthalmopathy. The CDR3 sequence is CASLPRRTSGRVYTQYF. DNA for the CDR3: TGTGCCAGCCTCCCCCGCAGGACTAGCGGGAGGGTTTATACGCAGTATTTT.